The 22 T cell receptor beta chains presented below share a single source sample, sequenced in a study of cytotoxic CD8 clonotypes in ibrutinib-treated CLL. Using immunoSEQ multiplex PCR, the repertoire was profiled, and TCRdb retains in-frame clones only, with some absent. The sample carries roughly 97,000 clones, approximately 80% recorded once. The sequenced sample was PBMCs, obtained after 12 months of ibrutinib treatment. These receptors came from a human donor with chronic lymphocytic leukemia.

The CDR3, as DNA: TGTGCCAGCAGTCCGGGACAGGCGGCGGACACTGAAGCTTTCTTT. This gives the protein CASSPGQAADTEAFF. The chain employs TRBV28 and TRBJ1-1; 8 nucleotides align to TRBD1. This CDR3 has 15 amino acids. Germline V gene lookup returns CDR1 MDHEN and CDR2 SYDVKM. The J segment lost 3 bases and the V segment lost 5 bases, leaving 8 bases of the junction unmatched.

The V gene is TRBV6-1, the J gene TRBJ1-5; D gene unclear. This CDR3 is 15 amino acids long. Germline-derived CDR1 and CDR2 are MNHNS and SASEGT. Trimming left V 1 base short and J 5 bases short, with 12 bases between. This CDR3 reads CASSEGVRIDQPQHF. The DNA for the CDR3 is TGTGCCAGCAGTGAAGGGGTCCGTATTGATCAGCCCCAGCATTTT.

The rearrangement uses TRBV11-3 and TRBJ2-3, with D unclear. V was cut by 5 bases and J by 4 bases, with 7 bases left in between. The CDR3 contains 12 residues. Germline lookup yields CDR1 SGHNT and CDR2 YENEEA. CDR3 sequence (DNA): TGTGCCAGCAGCGCCCGTCCAGATACGCAGTATTTT. Protein product: CASSARPDTQYF.

The chain links TRBV7-9 to TRBJ1-1; D is uncertain. This CDR3 contains 13 residues. From germline, CDR1 is SEHNR and CDR2 FQNEAQ (reference sequence). V was cut by 7 bases and J by 9 bases, with 18 bases left in between. For the CDR3, the DNA is TGTGCCAGCACCATAAGCGGGGAAGGGAAAGCTTTCTTT. This gives the protein CASTISGEGKAFF.

This clone was recorded only once. V usage is TRBV5-1 and J usage is TRBJ2-2, with 7 bases aligning to TRBD1. The CDR3 contains 15 residues. V lost 3 bases to trimming and J lost 3 bases; unmatched junction nucleotides: 5. Germline values: CDR1 SGHRS, CDR2 YFSETQ. This CDR3 reads CASSSTGQDTGELFF. The CDR3 DNA reads TGCGCCAGCAGCTCGACTGGACAGGACACCGGGGAGCTGTTTTTT.

The rearrangement links TRBV6-1 to TRBJ2-2, with 7 bases aligning to TRBD1. The CDR3 consists of 15 residues. The V segment lost 3 bases and the J segment 0 bases; nucleotides outside the gene matches: 1. From germline, CDR1 is MNHNS and CDR2 SASEGT. CDR3 nucleotide sequence: TGTGCCAGCAGTGAGGGGACAGCGAACACCGGGGAGCTGTTTTTT. It encodes CASSEGTANTGELFF.

The genes are TRBV2 and TRBJ2-3; D not certain. V gave up 4 bases and J gave up 5 bases, with 7 bases separating them. Germline CDR1 is SNHLY and CDR2 is FYNNEI. The CDR3 is 12 residues long. The CDR3 nucleotides read TGTGCCAGCAGTGGCGTGGGAGATACGCAGTATTTT. Translated: CASSGVGDTQYF.

V usage is TRBV27 and J usage is TRBJ1-6; 8 bases align to TRBD1. The CDR3 totals 16 residues. With V trimmed by 7 bases and J by 8 bases, 13 bases remained unmatched. From germline, CDR1 is MNHEY and CDR2 SMNVEV (reference sequence). In DNA form, the CDR3 reads TGTGCCAGCACTACTCCTCCGGGACAGGTAGATTCACCCCTCCACTTT. Translation gives CASTTPPGQVDSPLHF.

The chain is built from TRBV11-2 and TRBJ2-5; D is perhaps TRBD2 (6 bases). The CDR3 is made up of 13 amino acids. V was cut by 1 base and J by 6 bases, with 9 bases left in between. Germline V CDR1 and CDR2: SGHAT, FQNNGV. The CDR3 spells CASSLVEGKTQYF. The CDR3, as DNA: TGTGCCAGCAGCTTAGTGGAGGGGAAGACCCAGTACTTC.

This clone came up once. J is TRBJ2-7 and V is TRBV7-2, with a weak D call TRBD2 (7 bases). Deletions cut 1 base from V and 2 bases from J, with 12 bases between. The germline gives CDR1 SGHTA, CDR2 FQGNSA. This CDR3 spans 15 amino acids. CDR3 in amino acids: CASSLVGGETYEQYF. For the CDR3, the DNA is TGTGCCAGCAGCTTAGTAGGGGGGGAGACCTACGAGCAGTACTTC. The variable domain in full, with the rest retrieved from reference TRBV7-2 and TRBJ2-7, is GAGVSQSPSNKVTEKGKDVELRCDPISGHTALYWYRQSLGQGLEFLIYFQGNSAPDKSGLPSDRFSAERTGGSVSTLTIQRTQQEDSAVYLCASSLVGGETYEQYFGPGTRLTVT.

CDR3 bases: TGTGCCAGCAAGCGGGGATCCTACAATGAGCAGTTCTTC. Translation gives CASKRGSYNEQFF. This chain connects TRBV6-1 to TRBJ2-1; TRBD2 matches 7 bases. V shed 7 bases, J shed 1 base, and the junction held 1 base outside the gene matches. The germline CDR1 and CDR2 sequences are MNHNS and SASEGT. CDR3 length: 13 residues.

This clone was counted only a few times. The chain couples TRBV30 to TRBJ1-1, with D unclear. This CDR3 spans 12 amino acids. V shed 7 bases and J shed 1 base, with 10 bases lying between them. Germline V lookup: CDR1 GTSNPN, CDR2 SVGIG (reference sequence). The CDR3: CAYSARNTEAFF. CDR3 coding DNA: TGTGCCTATTCCGCAAGGAACACTGAAGCTTTCTTT.

The rearrangement links TRBV11-3 to TRBJ2-1, with 10 bases lining up with TRBD1. Germline values: CDR1 SGHNT, CDR2 YENEEA. V shed 4 bases, J shed 5 bases, and the junction held 5 bases outside the gene matches. The CDR3 contains 15 residues. CDR3 protein: CASSSGQGSDNEQFF. The DNA of the CDR3 is TGTGCCAGCAGCTCGGGACAGGGGTCCGACAATGAGCAGTTCTTC.

V and J are TRBV5-6 and TRBJ1-1, with D maybe TRBD1 (5 bases). V was pared by 3 bases and J by 1 base, with 13 bases between. The CDR3 is made up of 15 amino acids. Germline loops: CDR1 SGHDT, CDR2 YYEEEE. CDR3 nucleotide sequence: TGTGCCAGCAGCTCGACCCGGGGACCGAACACTGAAGCTTTCTTT. It is translated as CASSSTRGPNTEAFF.

The genes are TRBV28 and TRBJ1-2; tentatively, D is TRBD1 (6 bases). Germline V CDR1 and CDR2: MDHEN, SYDVKM. This CDR3 comprises 15 residues. The V end was cut by 6 bases, the J end by 8 bases, with 22 bases between. CDR3 in amino acids: CASRDQSLQGSGYTF. The CDR3 DNA is TGTGCCAGCAGAGACCAATCGCTACAGGGATCCGGCTACACCTTC.

This rearrangement joins TRBV6-6 to TRBJ2-7; perhaps TRBD1 as D (5 bases). With 8 bases removed from V and 3 bases from J, the gap between germline ends came to 17 bases. This CDR3 has 14 amino acids. CDR1 is MNHNY and CDR2 is SVGAGI in the germline V gene (reference sequence). CDR3 DNA: TGTGCCAGCCTTAGGGGTCAAGGCTACTACGAGCAGTACTTC. The encoded protein is CASLRGQGYYEQYF.

The sample holds a few counts of this clone. This sequence joins TRBV9 and TRBJ1-6; no definite D call. Per germline, CDR1 SGDLS and CDR2 YYNGEE. With 0 bases removed from V and 9 bases from J, the gap between germline ends came to 13 bases. This CDR3 contains 15 residues. CDR3 in amino acids: CASSVGRPNASPLHF. DNA for the CDR3: TGTGCCAGCAGCGTAGGACGGCCGAACGCTTCACCCCTCCACTTT.

The rearrangement uses TRBV12-5 and TRBJ1-1; 9 nucleotides agree with TRBD1. This CDR3 spans 16 amino acids. The junction had 4 bases not matched to a gene; V was cut back by 2 bases and J by 0 bases. Per the germline V gene, CDR1 is LGHNT and CDR2 is FRNRAP. CDR3 nucleotide sequence: TGTGCTAGTGGTTTGATAACAGGGGGCATGAACACTGAAGCTTTCTTT. It translates to CASGLITGGMNTEAFF.

The chain has TRBV5-1 and TRBJ2-7; 7 nucleotides align to TRBD2. The length of the CDR3 is 18 residues. V lost 2 bases, J lost 5 bases, and 19 bases stayed unmatched. Per germline, CDR1 SGHRS and CDR2 YFSETQ. The chain's CDR3 is CASSFRESKASGYHEQYF. The CDR3 nucleotides read TGCGCCAGCAGCTTTAGAGAATCGAAGGCTAGCGGTTATCACGAGCAGTACTTC.

The chain combines TRBV9 with TRBJ2-3; 11 bases are shared with TRBD2. Germline V lookup: CDR1 SGDLS, CDR2 YYNGEE. J gave up 0 bases and V 4 bases, and 10 bases lay outside the gene matches. The CDR3 spans 18 residues. The CDR3 is CASSLRLAGLASTDTQYF. The DNA of the CDR3 is TGTGCCAGCAGCTTACGACTAGCGGGGCTGGCTAGCACAGATACGCAGTATTTT.

The chain recombines TRBV6-4 with TRBJ2-5; D may correspond to TRBD1 or TRBD2 (6 bases each). The germline V gene encodes CDR1 MRHNA and CDR2 SNTAGT. The V end lost 2 bases, the J end lost 1 base, and 20 bases lay between the germline ends. CDR3 length: 18 amino acids. Written as DNA, the CDR3 is TGTGCCAGCAGTGACCCCGGGCGCGAGGGGGGACCCCAAGAGACCCAGTACTTC. It specifies CASSDPGREGGPQETQYF.

This clone appeared once. The chain has TRBV2 and TRBJ1-3, with 7 bases that match TRBD1. The CDR3 spans 14 residues. V shed 2 bases and J 4 bases; nucleotides not matched to a gene: 2. Germline V gives CDR1 SNHLY, CDR2 FYNNEI. The DNA for the CDR3 is TGTGCCAGCAGTGAAAGGGACAGCGGAAACACCATATATTTT. Its protein is CASSERDSGNTIYF.